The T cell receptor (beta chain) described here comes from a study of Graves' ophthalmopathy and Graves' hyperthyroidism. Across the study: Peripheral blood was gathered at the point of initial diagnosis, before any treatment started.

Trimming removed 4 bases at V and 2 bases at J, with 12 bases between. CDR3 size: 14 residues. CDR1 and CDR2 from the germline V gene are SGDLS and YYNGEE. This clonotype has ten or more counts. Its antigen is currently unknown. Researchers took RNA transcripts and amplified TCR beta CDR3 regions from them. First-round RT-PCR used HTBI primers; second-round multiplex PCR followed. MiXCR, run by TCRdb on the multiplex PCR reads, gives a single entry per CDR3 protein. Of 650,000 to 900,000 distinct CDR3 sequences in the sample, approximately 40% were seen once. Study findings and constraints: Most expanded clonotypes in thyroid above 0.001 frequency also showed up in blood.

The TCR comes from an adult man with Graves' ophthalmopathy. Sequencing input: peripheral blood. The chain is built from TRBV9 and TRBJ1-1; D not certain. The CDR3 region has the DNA TGTGCCAGCAGCCTCACGTGGCATAACACTGAAGCTTTCTTT. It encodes CASSLTWHNTEAFF.